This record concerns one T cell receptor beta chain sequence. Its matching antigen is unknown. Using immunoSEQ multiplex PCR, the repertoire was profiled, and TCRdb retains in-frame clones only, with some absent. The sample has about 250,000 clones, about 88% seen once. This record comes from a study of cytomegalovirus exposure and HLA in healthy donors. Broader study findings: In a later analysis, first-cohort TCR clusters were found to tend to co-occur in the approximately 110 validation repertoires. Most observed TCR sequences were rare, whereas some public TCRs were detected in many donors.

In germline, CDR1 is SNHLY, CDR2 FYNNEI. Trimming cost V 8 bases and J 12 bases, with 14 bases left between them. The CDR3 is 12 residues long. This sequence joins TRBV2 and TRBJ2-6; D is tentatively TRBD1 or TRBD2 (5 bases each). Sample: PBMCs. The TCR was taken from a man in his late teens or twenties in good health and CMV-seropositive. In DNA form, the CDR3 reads TGTGCCAGCCGCTACGAGGGGTCCGTCCTGACTTTC. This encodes CASRYEGSVLTF.